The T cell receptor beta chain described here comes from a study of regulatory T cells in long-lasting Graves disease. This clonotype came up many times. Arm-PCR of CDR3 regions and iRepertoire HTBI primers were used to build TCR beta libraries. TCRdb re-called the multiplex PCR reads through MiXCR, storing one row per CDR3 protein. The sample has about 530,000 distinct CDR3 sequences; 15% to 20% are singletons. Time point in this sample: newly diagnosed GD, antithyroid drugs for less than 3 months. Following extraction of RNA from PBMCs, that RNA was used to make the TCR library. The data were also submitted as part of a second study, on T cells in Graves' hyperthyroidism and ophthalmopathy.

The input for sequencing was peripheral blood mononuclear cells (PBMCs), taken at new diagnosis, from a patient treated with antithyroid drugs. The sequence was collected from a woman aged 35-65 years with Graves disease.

CDR3 in amino acids: CSAYRGRVTEAFF. In DNA, the CDR3 is TGCAGTGCATACAGGGGGCGCGTAACTGAAGCTTTCTTT. J is TRBJ1-1 and V is TRBV20-1; TRBD1 aligns across 9 bases. Trimming took 6 bases from V and 5 from J; bases not matched to a gene: 7. From germline, CDR1 is DFQATT and CDR2 SNEGSKA (reference sequence). There are 13 residues in the CDR3.